One sample yielded the 12 T cell receptor beta chains listed below, sequenced in a study of T cells after yellow fever vaccination. One entry per CDR3 protein results from TCRdb running MiXCR on the 5' RACE reads. The sample has about 240,000 distinct CDR3 sequences; less than 8.5% are singletons. The sequencing used CD4+ T cells sorted from PBMCs, collected 15 days after the yellow fever booster vaccination. These receptor sequences come from a young man who received the YFV17D yellow fever vaccine.

At least ten counts were recorded for this clonotype. V gene TRBV10-3 combines with J gene TRBJ2-2; D possibly matches TRBD1 or TRBD2 (5 bases each). The CDR3 contains 15 residues. Germline CDR1 reads ENHRY; CDR2 reads SYGVKD. Trimming took 10 bases from V and 2 from J, leaving 17 bases between them. In DNA, the CDR3 is TGTGCCACCCAAGGGGCAGGGAGCAACACCGGGGAGCTGTTTTTT. It yields the protein CATQGAGSNTGELFF.

This clonotype came up many times. CDR3 nucleotide sequence: TGCGCCAGCAGCCTTCAGCAGGGATTTGGGGCCAACGTCCTGACTTTC. As protein: CASSLQQGFGANVLTF. The J gene is TRBJ2-6, the V gene TRBV5-1; perhaps TRBD1 as D (5 bases). From germline, CDR1 is SGHRS and CDR2 YFSETQ. The CDR3 is made up of 16 amino acids. Trimming shortened V by 4 bases and J by 3 bases, and 14 bases separated the two germline ends.

The chain uses TRBV12-3 or TRBV12-4 and TRBJ1-2; TRBD1 agrees at 9 bases. With 6 bases clipped from V and 8 bases from J, the junction kept 19 bases outside the gene matches. The CDR3 runs to 17 residues. The CDR3 region has the DNA TGTGCCAGCAGCTTGTCCCCCGGGACAGGGATTATTAGGGGCTACACCTTC. This codes for CASSLSPGTGIIRGYTF.

Ten or more counts support this clonotype. The chain joins TRBV20-1 to TRBJ1-4; no clear D. The V end was cut by 0 bases, the J end by 8 bases, with 10 bases between. Germline-derived CDR1 and CDR2 are DFQATT and SNEGSKA (reference sequence). The CDR3 totals 13 residues. CDR3 nucleotides: TGCAGTGCTAGAGAAGTGGGTGGCGAAAAACTGTTTTTT. This gives the protein CSAREVGGEKLFF.

This clonotype was seen many times. This rearrangement joins TRBV12-3 or TRBV12-4 to TRBJ1-1, with D unclear. The V end was cut by 2 bases, the J end by 5 bases, with 12 bases between. CDR3 length equals 14 residues. The CDR3 bases are TGTGCCAGCAGTTTATCCGGGAGTGGAACTGAAGCTTTCTTT. It is translated as CASSLSGSGTEAFF.

This clonotype has ten or more counts. V is TRBV29-1 and J is TRBJ2-7; D assignment may be TRBD1 or TRBD2 (6 bases each). The V end lost 3 bases, the J end lost 6 bases, and 9 bases lay between the germline ends. Germline V gene lookup returns CDR1 SQVTM and CDR2 ANQGSEA. The CDR3 is 11 amino acids. This CDR3 reads CSVEGGAEQYF. The CDR3 DNA reads TGCAGCGTTGAGGGGGGCGCCGAGCAGTACTTC.

The chain combines TRBV4-2 with TRBJ2-2; D may correspond to TRBD1 or TRBD2 (5 bases each). The germline CDR1 and CDR2 sequences are LGHNA and YNFKEQ. Trimming cost V 0 bases and J 3 bases, with 11 bases left between them. The length of the CDR3 is 16 residues. In DNA, the CDR3 is TGTGCCAGCAGCCAAGATAGGGGACGAGACACCGGGGAGCTGTTTTTT. Its protein product is CASSQDRGRDTGELFF.

This clonotype was found a few times. CDR3 coding DNA: TGCGCCAGCAGCCCGACGAGTCAAGAGACCCAGTACTTC. This gives the protein CASSPTSQETQYF. This chain links TRBV4-3 with TRBJ2-5, with unresolved D. The germline CDR1 and CDR2 sequences are LGHNA and YSLEER. V was cut by 4 bases and J by 2 bases, with 8 bases left in between. There are 13 residues in the CDR3.

This clonotype was seen a few times. This chain connects TRBV7-9 to TRBJ2-4, with 8 bases aligning to TRBD1. Germline CDR1 is SEHNR and CDR2 is FQNEAQ (reference sequence). V was clipped by 5 bases and J by 8 bases; unmatched bases: 11. This CDR3 has 15 residues. The CDR3 protein is CASSNGDRSMDIQYF. DNA of the CDR3: TGTGCCAGCAGCAACGGGGACAGGTCTATGGACATTCAGTACTTC.

The table lists this clonotype with a few counts. This sequence joins TRBV29-1 and TRBJ2-7, with 11 bases identical to TRBD1. The CDR3 totals 13 residues. Trimming at V came to 6 bases and at J to 3 bases, leaving 4 bases not matched to a gene. Germline V CDR1 and CDR2: SQVTM, ANQGSEA. CDR3 protein: CSVTGTGGYEQYF. CDR3 nucleotides: TGCAGCGTGACCGGGACAGGGGGCTACGAGCAGTACTTC.

This clonotype was seen repeatedly, ten times or more. V usage is TRBV20-1 and J usage is TRBJ2-3; D is uncertain. This CDR3 contains 16 residues. Germline V gives CDR1 DFQATT, CDR2 SNEGSKA (reference sequence). V was trimmed by 0 bases and J by 2 bases, leaving 15 bases between them. The CDR3 loop reads CSARDAARSSTDTQYF. CDR3 in DNA: TGCAGTGCTAGAGATGCGGCAAGGAGTTCCACAGATACGCAGTATTTT.

This clonotype has only a few counts. This chain links TRBV5-1 with TRBJ2-3, with 15 bases that match TRBD2. Germline V CDR1 and CDR2: SGHRS, YFSETQ. This CDR3 comprises 17 residues. V lost 4 bases and J lost 3; bases outside the gene matches: 6. CDR3 sequence: CASSLGGTSGRTDTQYF. CDR3 coding DNA: TGCGCCAGCAGCCTGGGGGGGACTAGCGGGAGGACAGATACGCAGTATTTT.